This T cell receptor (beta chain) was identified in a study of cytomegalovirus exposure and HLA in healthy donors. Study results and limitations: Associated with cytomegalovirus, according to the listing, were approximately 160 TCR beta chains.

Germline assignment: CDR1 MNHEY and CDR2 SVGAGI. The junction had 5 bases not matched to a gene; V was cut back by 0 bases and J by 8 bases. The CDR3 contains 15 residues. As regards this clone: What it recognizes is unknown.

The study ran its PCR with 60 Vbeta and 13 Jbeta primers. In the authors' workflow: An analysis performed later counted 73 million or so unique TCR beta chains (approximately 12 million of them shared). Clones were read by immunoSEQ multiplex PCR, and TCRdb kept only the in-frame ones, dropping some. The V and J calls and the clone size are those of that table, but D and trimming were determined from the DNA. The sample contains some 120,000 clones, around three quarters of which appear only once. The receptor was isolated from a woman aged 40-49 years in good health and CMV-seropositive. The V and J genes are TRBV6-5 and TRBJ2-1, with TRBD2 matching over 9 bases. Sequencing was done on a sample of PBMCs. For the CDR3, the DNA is TGTGCCAGCAGTTACTCTAGCGGGGGAACCCATGAGCAGTTCTTC. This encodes CASSYSSGGTHEQFF.